The 11 T cell receptor beta chains below were found in one sample sequenced in a study of neurological immune-mediated disorders. TCRdb re-derived calls from the 5' RACE reads in MiXCR, one entry per CDR3 protein. Among roughly 120,000 distinct CDR3 sequences listed, roughly 3.4% were seen once. The sample consisted of PBMCs. The source of these receptors is a young woman with multiple sclerosis.

At least ten counts were recorded for this clonotype. The gene calls are TRBV7-2 and TRBJ1-2; TRBD1 matches at 10 bases. The CDR3 length is 15 residues. CDR1 is SGHTA and CDR2 is FQGNSA in the germline V gene. The V segment lost 1 base and the J segment 4 bases; nucleotides outside the gene matches: 3. CDR3 loop: CASSLEDRGGYGYTF. The CDR3 region has the DNA TGTGCCAGCAGCTTAGAGGACAGGGGGGGCTATGGCTACACCTTC. Full variable domain (remainder filled in from reference TRBV7-2 and TRBJ1-2): GAGVSQSPSNKVTEKGKDVELRCDPISGHTALYWYRQSLGQGLEFLIYFQGNSAPDKSGLPSDRFSAERTGGSVSTLTIQRTQQEDSAVYLCASSLEDRGGYGYTFGSGTRLTVV.

The chain is built from TRBV27 and TRBJ1-1; D might be TRBD1 (6 bases). The V and J ends lost 3 bases and 4 bases respectively, with 15 bases between them. CDR3 length: 15 amino acids. In germline, CDR1 is MNHEY, CDR2 SMNVEV (reference sequence). The CDR3 sequence is CASSLGALSLTEAFF. The DNA of the CDR3 is TGTGCCAGCAGTTTGGGGGCCCTTTCTCTCACTGAAGCTTTCTTT.

This clonotype was counted many times. The chain uses TRBV5-1 and TRBJ2-2, with 9 bases that match TRBD2. This CDR3 comprises 16 residues. The germline V gene encodes CDR1 SGHRS and CDR2 YFSETQ. With V trimmed by 4 bases and J by 5 bases, 9 bases remained unmatched. Written as DNA, the CDR3 is TGCGCCAGCAGCGTAGGGACTAGCAAGAGGACCGGGGAGCTGTTTTTT. Translation: CASSVGTSKRTGELFF.

This clonotype was observed at least ten times. The chain recombines TRBV7-9 with TRBJ1-2; D may be TRBD1 (6 bases). Germline CDR1 is SEHNR and CDR2 is FQNEAQ (reference sequence). The CDR3 totals 16 residues. Trimming shortened V by 5 bases and J by 0 bases, and 16 bases separated the two germline ends. This CDR3 reads CASSVHPTGPNYGYTF. CDR3 DNA sequence: TGTGCCAGCAGCGTTCACCCGACAGGTCCTAACTATGGCTACACCTTC.

The sample holds many counts of this clonotype. V usage is TRBV6-5 and J usage is TRBJ2-3; possible D gene TRBD2, 7 bases. Per germline, CDR1 MNHEY and CDR2 SVGAGI. The CDR3 is 18 amino acids. Trimming removed 6 bases at V and 0 bases at J, with 22 bases between. CDR3 nucleotide sequence: TGTGCCAGCAGACAGAGGGTCGGGGGGCGAGGTAGCACAGATACGCAGTATTTT. Its protein is CASRQRVGGRGSTDTQYF.

In its sample, this clonotype was seen many times. This rearrangement joins TRBV7-2 to TRBJ1-1; no firm D call. The CDR3 loop spans 11 amino acids. Trimming removed 5 bases from V and 10 bases from J, with 11 bases in between. The germline V gene has CDR1 SGHTA and CDR2 FQGNSA. CDR3 sequence: CASSPPQAAFF. The CDR3 nucleotides read TGTGCCAGCAGCCCCCCTCAAGCAGCTTTCTTT. Filled out from reference TRBV7-2 and TRBJ1-1, the complete variable domain reads GAGVSQSPSNKVTEKGKDVELRCDPISGHTALYWYRQSLGQGLEFLIYFQGNSAPDKSGLPSDRFSAERTGGSVSTLTIQRTQQEDSAVYLCASSPPQAAFFGQGTRLTVV.

This clonotype was observed many times. The junction and the germline gene differ at one end; a read error may be behind it. This chain uses TRBV6-1 with TRBJ1-1, with D possibly matching TRBD1 (6 bases). Per germline, CDR1 MNHNS and CDR2 SASEGT. The CDR3 covers 13 residues. Here the CDR3 DNA reads TGTGCCAGCAGAGAAACAGGGAACGCTGAAGCTTTCTTT. Its translation: CASRETGNAEAFF.

This clonotype was seen many times. The chain has TRBV7-2 and TRBJ1-4, with TRBD1 as a possible D gene (6 bases). Trimming stripped 2 bases from V and 0 bases from J, with 7 bases between. Germline CDR1 is SGHTA and CDR2 is FQGNSA. The length of the CDR3 is 15 residues. This chain's CDR3 is CASSLNRATNEKLFF. CDR3 DNA sequence: TGTGCCAGCAGCTTAAACAGGGCAACTAATGAAAAACTGTTTTTT. Full variable domain (rest looked up from reference TRBV7-2 and TRBJ1-4): GAGVSQSPSNKVTEKGKDVELRCDPISGHTALYWYRQSLGQGLEFLIYFQGNSAPDKSGLPSDRFSAERTGGSVSTLTIQRTQQEDSAVYLCASSLNRATNEKLFFGSGTQLSVL.

This clonotype showed up many times. This rearrangement joins TRBV5-1 to TRBJ2-1; 9 positions match TRBD1. The CDR3 extends over 16 amino acids. The junction had 7 bases not matched to a gene; V was cut back by 5 bases and J by 1 base. Looked up from germline, CDR1 is SGHRS and CDR2 is YFSETQ. The CDR3 coding sequence is TGCGCCAGCAGTCGGGGACAGGGTGGGTCCTACAATGAGCAGTTCTTC. This translates into CASSRGQGGSYNEQFF. The variable domain in full, completed from reference TRBV5-1 and TRBJ2-1, reads KAGVTQTPRYLIKTRGQQVTLSCSPISGHRSVSWYQQTPGQGLQFLFEYFSETQRNKGNFPGRFSGRQFSNSRSEMNVSTLELGDSALYLCASSRGQGGSYNEQFFGPGTRLTVL.

This clonotype was counted many times. The rearrangement joins TRBV27 to TRBJ1-4; D remains unclear. The CDR3 length is 13 residues. With 0 bases removed from V and 8 bases from J, the gap between germline ends came to 7 bases. From germline, CDR1 is MNHEY and CDR2 SMNVEV (reference sequence). Here the CDR3 DNA reads TGTGCCAGCAGTTTATCGATAACCGAAAAACTGTTTTTT. Protein: CASSLSITEKLFF.

This clonotype has ten or more counts. The chain recombines TRBV5-1 with TRBJ2-2; 8 bases are shared with TRBD1. With 1 base clipped from V and 5 bases from J, the junction kept 13 bases outside the gene matches. In germline, CDR1 is SGHRS, CDR2 YFSETQ. This CDR3 has 18 amino acids. CDR3 nucleotide sequence: TGCGCCAGCAGCTTGCCCACGGAGGACAGGGCGTTGACCGGGGAGCTGTTTTTT. Protein product: CASSLPTEDRALTGELFF.